This T cell receptor beta chain was documented in a study of cytomegalovirus exposure and HLA in healthy donors. Broader study findings: Using a false discovery rate of 0.05, a later analysis showed that 16,000 or so TCR beta sequences were associated with HLA alleles.

About this clone itself: The antigen remains undetermined.

Primers: 60 Vbeta forward and 13 Jbeta reverse. Data came from immunoSEQ multiplex PCR; TCRdb stores just in-frame clones and leaves some out. The table records 100,000 to 150,000 clones, roughly 85% of them present only once. Trimming stripped 5 bases from V and 1 base from J, with 11 bases between. CDR3 size: 14 residues. From germline, CDR1 is PRHDT and CDR2 FYEKMQ (reference sequence). Sequenced input: PBMCs. The J gene is TRBJ1-1, the V gene TRBV13, with unresolved D. The TCR comes from a man aged 40-50 years in good health and CMV-seronegative. The CDR3 loop is CASSTWAPNTEAFF. The CDR3 DNA follows: TGTGCCAGCAGCACCTGGGCCCCGAACACTGAAGCTTTCTTT.